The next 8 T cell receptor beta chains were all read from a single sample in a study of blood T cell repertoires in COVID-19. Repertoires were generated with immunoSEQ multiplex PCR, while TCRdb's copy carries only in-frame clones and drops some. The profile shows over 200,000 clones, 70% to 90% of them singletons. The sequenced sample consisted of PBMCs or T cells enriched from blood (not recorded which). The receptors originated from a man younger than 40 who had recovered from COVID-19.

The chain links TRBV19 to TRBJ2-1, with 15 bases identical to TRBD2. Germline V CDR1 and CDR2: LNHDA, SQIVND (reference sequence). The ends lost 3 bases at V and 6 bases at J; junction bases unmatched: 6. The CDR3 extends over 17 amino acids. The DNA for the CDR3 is TGTGCCAGTAGTATCATGGGACTAGCGGGAGGCCTCAATGAGCAGTTCTTC. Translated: CASSIMGLAGGLNEQFF. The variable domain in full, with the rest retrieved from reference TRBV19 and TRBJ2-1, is DGGITQSPKYLFRKEGQNVTLSCEQNLNHDAMYWYRQDPGQGLRLIYYSQIVNDFQKGDIAEGYSVSREKKESFPLTVTSAQKNPTAFYLCASSIMGLAGGLNEQFFGPGTRLTVL.

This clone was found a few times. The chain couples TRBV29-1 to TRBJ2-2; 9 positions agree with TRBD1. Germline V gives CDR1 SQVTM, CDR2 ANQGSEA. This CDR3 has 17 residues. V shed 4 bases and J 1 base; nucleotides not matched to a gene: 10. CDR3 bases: TGCAGCGTTGTCGGGGGACAGGGATGGGAGAACACCGGGGAGCTGTTTTTT. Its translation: CSVVGGQGWENTGELFF.

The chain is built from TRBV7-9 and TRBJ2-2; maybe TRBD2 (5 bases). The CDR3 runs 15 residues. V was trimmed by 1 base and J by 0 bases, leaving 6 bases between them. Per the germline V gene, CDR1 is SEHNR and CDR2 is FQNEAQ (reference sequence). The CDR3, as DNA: TGTGCCAGCAGCTTAGTCGGGACGAACACCGGGGAGCTGTTTTTT. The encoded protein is CASSLVGTNTGELFF.

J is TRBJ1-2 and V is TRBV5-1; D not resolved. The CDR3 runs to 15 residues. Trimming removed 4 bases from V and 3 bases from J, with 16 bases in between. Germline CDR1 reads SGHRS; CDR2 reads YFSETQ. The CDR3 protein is CASSLGPEGYYGYTF. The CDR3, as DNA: TGCGCCAGCAGCCTAGGACCCGAGGGTTACTATGGCTACACCTTC.

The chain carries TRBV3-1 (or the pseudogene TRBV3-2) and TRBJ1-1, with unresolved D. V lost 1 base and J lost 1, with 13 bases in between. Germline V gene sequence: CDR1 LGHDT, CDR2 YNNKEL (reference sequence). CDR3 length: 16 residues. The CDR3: CASSQVKTRGNTEAFF. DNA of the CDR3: TGTGCCAGCAGCCAAGTGAAGACCCGGGGGAACACTGAAGCTTTCTTT.

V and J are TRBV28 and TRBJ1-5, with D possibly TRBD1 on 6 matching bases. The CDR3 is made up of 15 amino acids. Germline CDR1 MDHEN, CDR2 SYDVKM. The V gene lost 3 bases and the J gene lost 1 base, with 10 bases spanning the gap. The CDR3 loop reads CASSFWQGSNQPQHF. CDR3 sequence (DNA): TGTGCCAGCAGTTTTTGGCAGGGGAGCAATCAGCCCCAGCATTTT.

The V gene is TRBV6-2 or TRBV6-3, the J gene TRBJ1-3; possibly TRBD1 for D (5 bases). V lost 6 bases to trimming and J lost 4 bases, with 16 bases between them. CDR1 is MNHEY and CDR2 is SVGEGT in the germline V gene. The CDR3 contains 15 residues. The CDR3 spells CASSWGAGPGNTIYF. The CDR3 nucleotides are TGTGCCAGCAGCTGGGGTGCGGGACCCGGAAACACCATATATTTT.

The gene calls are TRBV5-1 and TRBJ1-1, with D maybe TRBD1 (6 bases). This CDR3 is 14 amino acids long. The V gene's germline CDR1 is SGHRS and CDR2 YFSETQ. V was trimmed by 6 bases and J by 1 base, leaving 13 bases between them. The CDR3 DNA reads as TGCGCCAGCAAAGAACAGACAGGGAACACTGAAGCTTTCTTT. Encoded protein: CASKEQTGNTEAFF.